One sample yielded the 13 T cell receptor beta chains listed below, sequenced in a study of cytomegalovirus exposure and HLA in healthy donors. Researchers ran the PCR with 60 Vbeta and 13 Jbeta primers. Clones were sequenced by immunoSEQ multiplex PCR, and TCRdb holds only the in-frame ones, with some missing. The sample has 150,000 to 200,000 clones; roughly 77% are singletons. Source material: PBMCs. These receptors came from a man younger than 35 in good health and CMV-seropositive.

V is TRBV5-1 and J is TRBJ1-2; the match to TRBD1 covers 9 bases. The junction had 6 bases not matched to a gene; V was cut back by 6 bases and J by 3 bases. The V gene's germline CDR1 is SGHRS and CDR2 YFSETQ. The CDR3 contains 14 residues. The CDR3 DNA reads TGCGCCAGCAAATTTCGGACAGGGGACTATGGCTACACCTTC. This codes for CASKFRTGDYGYTF.

J is TRBJ2-3 and V is TRBV5-6; 11 bases are shared with TRBD2. Unmatched junction bases numbered 5, after V lost 7 bases and J lost 1 base. This CDR3 is built from 15 residues. Germline CDR1 and CDR2: SGHDT and YYEEEE. In DNA, the CDR3 is TGTGCCAGCGGACCGGGACTAGCGGGCACAGATACGCAGTATTTT. It encodes CASGPGLAGTDTQYF. The whole variable domain, filled in from reference TRBV5-6 and TRBJ2-3, reads DAGVTQSPTHLIKTRGQQVTLRCSPKSGHDTVSWYQQALGQGPQFIFQYYEEEERQRGNFPDRFSGHQFPNYSSELNVNALLLGDSALYLCASGPGLAGTDTQYFGPGTRLTVL.

The chain is built from TRBV11-3 and TRBJ2-3; D call uncertain. Trimming stripped 3 bases from V and 4 bases from J, with 5 bases between. CDR3 length: 12 amino acids. The germline CDR1 and CDR2 sequences are SGHNT and YENEEA. As DNA, the CDR3 is TGTGCCAGCAGCTTGCGCGCAGATACGCAGTATTTT. It codes for CASSLRADTQYF.

The V and J genes are TRBV28 and TRBJ1-5; perhaps TRBD1 as D (6 bases). Per germline, CDR1 MDHEN and CDR2 SYDVKM. Trimming removed 5 bases at V and 1 base at J, with 9 bases between. CDR3 length equals 14 residues. CDR3 sequence reads: CASSPGTSNQPQHF. The CDR3 region has the DNA TGTGCCAGCAGTCCCGGGACAAGCAATCAGCCCCAGCATTTT.

V is TRBV19 and J is TRBJ1-5; TRBD1 is a possible D gene (6 bases). Trimming took off 4 bases at V and 6 bases at J, with 13 bases between the two ends. This CDR3 has 14 residues. The V gene's germline CDR1 is LNHDA and CDR2 SQIVND (reference sequence). This CDR3 is CASSKGGGGQPQHF. As DNA, the CDR3 is TGTGCCAGTAGTAAGGGAGGGGGTGGTCAGCCCCAGCATTTT.

This chain joins TRBV2 and TRBJ1-1, with D perhaps matching TRBD1 (6 bases). The germline CDR1 and CDR2 sequences are SNHLY and FYNNEI. The CDR3 runs 14 residues. V was cut by 6 bases and J by 4 bases, with 15 bases left in between. CDR3 residues: CASRGGRAGTEAFF. The DNA of the CDR3 is TGTGCCAGCAGAGGGGGACGGGCGGGCACTGAAGCTTTCTTT.

The chain carries TRBV5-6 and TRBJ1-3; weak D call: TRBD1 (5 bases). Trimming stripped 0 bases from V and 4 bases from J, with 11 bases between. CDR3 length equals 15 residues. The germline V gene has CDR1 SGHDT and CDR2 YYEEEE. The CDR3 DNA reads as TGTGCCAGCAGCTTGGGTAGAAGACAGGGAAACACCATATATTTT. The encoded protein is CASSLGRRQGNTIYF.

This clone was picked up one time. The genes are TRBV5-4 and TRBJ2-3; D is uncertain. This CDR3 contains 16 residues. Germline loops: CDR1 SGHNT, CDR2 YYREEE (reference sequence). The ends were cut back, 0 bases at V and 0 bases at J, with 11 bases in the middle. The CDR3: CASSLVGSRSTDTQYF. CDR3 DNA sequence: TGTGCCAGCAGCTTGGTAGGATCTAGGAGCACAGATACGCAGTATTTT.

This sequence joins TRBV14 and TRBJ2-1, with TRBD1 matching over 8 bases. CDR1 and CDR2 (germline): SGHDN, FVKESK. Trimming removed 0 bases from V and 7 bases from J; junction bases left unmatched: 5. The CDR3 extends over 15 amino acids. The CDR3 reads CASSQEYNRGNEQFF. Here the CDR3 DNA reads TGTGCCAGCAGCCAAGAATATAACAGGGGGAATGAGCAGTTCTTC.

The chain uses TRBV5-6 and TRBJ2-6; the D gene is possibly TRBD2 (6 bases). This CDR3 is 16 amino acids long. In germline, CDR1 is SGHDT, CDR2 YYEEEE. V shed 0 bases and J shed 1 base, with 8 bases lying between them. CDR3 protein: CASSLDRGSGANVLTF. CDR3 nucleotide sequence: TGTGCCAGCAGCTTGGATCGGGGGTCTGGGGCCAACGTCCTGACTTTC.

This chain uses TRBV7-6 with TRBJ2-5, with 8 bases that match TRBD2. The V gene's germline CDR1 is SGHVS and CDR2 FNYEAQ. The CDR3 has 15 residues. J was trimmed by 4 bases and V by 0 bases; bases with no gene match: 4. CDR3 protein: CASSLATSVGETQYF. In nucleotides, the CDR3 is TGTGCCAGCAGCTTAGCGACTAGCGTTGGAGAGACCCAGTACTTC.

The chain combines TRBV19 with TRBJ1-1, with a weak D call TRBD1 (5 bases). Trimming shortened V by 6 bases and J by 8 bases, and 13 bases separated the two germline ends. The CDR3 sequence is 12 residues long. Germline V lookup: CDR1 LNHDA, CDR2 SQIVND (reference sequence). CDR3 coding DNA: TGTGCCAGTAGAATGGGGGGAGCCGAAGCTTTCTTT. Its translation is CASRMGGAEAFF.

This clone was seen a single time. CDR3 sequence reads: CASSLGTGPDTQYF. The CDR3 DNA sequence: TGCGCCAGCAGCTTGGGGACAGGTCCAGATACGCAGTATTTT. The chain is built from TRBV5-1 and TRBJ2-3; 7 nucleotides align to TRBD1. The CDR3 runs to 14 residues. Germline V gene lookup returns CDR1 SGHRS and CDR2 YFSETQ. The trim removed 0 bases at V and 4 bases at J, leaving 2 bases unmatched.